There are a few counts of the clone carrying this T cell receptor beta chain. Antigen: not known. Germline V lookup: CDR1 WNHNN, CDR2 SYGVQD (reference sequence). The length of the CDR3 is 13 residues. Trimming stripped 3 bases from V and 4 bases from J, with 7 bases between. These data come from a study of cytomegalovirus exposure and HLA in healthy donors. The study's findings and limits: A later analysis found that most CMV-associated TCR beta chains appeared HLA-restricted.

In the PCR, 60 Vbeta and 13 Jbeta primers were used. TCRdb's table, derived via immunoSEQ multiplex PCR, lists solely in-frame clones and lacks some. Counted here are around 120,000 clones, approximately 72% occurring once; the ten biggest clones make up over 25%. Sequencing input: PBMCs. The clonotype originates from a man aged 55-75 years in good health and CMV-seropositive. This chain joins TRBV10-1 and TRBJ2-1, with D uncertain. The DNA of the CDR3 is TGCGCCAGCAGTGATCTGAGGTACAATGAGCAGTTCTTC. Protein sequence: CASSDLRYNEQFF.